The sequence of this T cell receptor (beta chain) was determined in a study of cytotoxic CD8 clonotypes in ibrutinib-treated CLL. The repertoire was sequenced with immunoSEQ multiplex PCR; TCRdb's copy has only in-frame clones and lacks some. Among around 29,000 clones listed, 55% to 70% were seen once. This clonotype originated in a human donor with chronic lymphocytic leukemia. The sequencing used PBMCs, collected after 24 months of ibrutinib treatment.

CDR3 protein: CASSIGNFGGPEQYF. CDR3 sequence (DNA): TGTGCCAGTAGTATTGGGAATTTTGGAGGCCCCGAGCAGTACTTC. This sequence joins TRBV19 and TRBJ2-7, with a weak D call TRBD2 (5 bases). CDR1 is LNHDA, CDR2 SQIVND, per germline (reference sequence). Trimming left V 3 bases short and J 6 bases short, with 18 bases between. There are 15 residues in the CDR3.